The rows below give T cell receptor beta chains drawn from one sample of a study of T cell changes during pregnancy in multiple sclerosis. Only in-frame clones appear in the TCRdb table, and some are missing; sequencing was by immunoSEQ multiplex PCR. The sample yields under 65,000 clones, 92% seen once. Sequences were derived from peripheral blood, sampled in the second trimester of pregnancy. The source of these receptors is a female donor with multiple sclerosis, enrolled in a pregnancy study. CDR3s include the opening cysteine and the closing phenylalanine or tryptophan. A D gene is named only where the DNA matches it firmly. Expanded clones get a size class; other rows say once, few or many, or leave the size out.

clone_size: .; d_call: .; cdr3_length: 14; v_call: TRBV6-4; j_call: TRBJ2-5; cdr3_aa: CALSHGMNVETQYF; cdr3_nt: TGTGCCCTTTCCCACGGGATGAATGTGGAGACCCAGTACTTC
clone_size: .; d_call: TRBD1; cdr3_length: 15; v_call: TRBV2; j_call: TRBJ1-2; cdr3_aa: CASRTTGTGGDGYTF; cdr3_nt: TGTGCCAGCAGAACTACCGGGACAGGGGGCGATGGCTACACCTTC
clone_size: .; d_call: TRBD2; cdr3_length: 20; v_call: TRBV7-6; j_call: TRBJ2-1; cdr3_aa: CASSLGGFGREAHSYNEQFF; cdr3_nt: TGTGCCAGCAGCTTAGGGGGGTTCGGGCGGGAGGCCCATTCCTACAATGAGCAGTTCTTC
clone_size: .; d_call: .; cdr3_length: 16; v_call: TRBV19; j_call: TRBJ2-5; cdr3_aa: CASSFTRTVDQETQYF; cdr3_nt: TGTGCCAGTAGCTTTACACGGACAGTTGACCAAGAGACCCAGTACTTC
clone_size: .; d_call: TRBD2; cdr3_length: 14; v_call: TRBV10-2; j_call: TRBJ2-1; cdr3_aa: CASSLAGVNNEQFF; cdr3_nt: TGCGCCAGCAGTCTAGCGGGGGTCAACAATGAGCAGTTCTTC
clone_size: few; d_call: TRBD1; cdr3_length: 15; v_call: TRBV5-1; j_call: TRBJ1-1; cdr3_aa: CASSLGEGGGTEAFF; cdr3_nt: TGCGCCAGCAGCTTGGGGGAAGGGGGCGGCACTGAAGCTTTCTTT
clone_size: .; d_call: TRBD1; cdr3_length: 16; v_call: TRBV27; j_call: TRBJ1-1; cdr3_aa: CASSSFMTGVNTEAFF; cdr3_nt: TGTGCCAGCAGTTCCTTCATGACAGGGGTGAACACTGAAGCTTTCTTT
clone_size: .; d_call: .; cdr3_length: 17; v_call: TRBV4-1; j_call: TRBJ1-4; cdr3_aa: CASSPRGREATNEKLFF; cdr3_nt: TGCGCCAGCAGCCCTCGCGGCAGGGAGGCAACTAATGAAAAACTGTTTTTT
clone_size: .; d_call: .; cdr3_length: 15; v_call: TRBV5-1; j_call: TRBJ2-1; cdr3_aa: CASSLSGGRYNEQFF; cdr3_nt: TGCGCCAGCAGCTTGTCTGGAGGGCGGTACAATGAGCAGTTCTTC
clone_size: .; d_call: TRBD2; cdr3_length: 14; v_call: TRBV7-2; j_call: TRBJ2-7; cdr3_aa: CASSMTSGNYEQYF; cdr3_nt: TGTGCCAGCAGCATGACTAGCGGCAACTACGAGCAGTACTTC
clone_size: .; d_call: .; cdr3_length: 14; v_call: TRBV14; j_call: TRBJ2-3; cdr3_aa: CASSRGYGTDTQYF; cdr3_nt: TGTGCCAGCAGCCGAGGTTATGGGACAGATACGCAGTATTTT
clone_size: .; d_call: .; cdr3_length: 17; v_call: TRBV7-2; j_call: TRBJ1-4; cdr3_aa: CASSLAPMGTGGEKLFF; cdr3_nt: TGTGCCAGCAGCTTAGCGCCGATGGGGACGGGGGGTGAAAAACTGTTTTTT
clone_size: .; d_call: .; cdr3_length: 14; v_call: TRBV11-2; j_call: TRBJ1-3; cdr3_aa: CASRKQGEGNTIYF; cdr3_nt: TGTGCCAGCAGAAAACAGGGCGAAGGAAACACCATATATTTT
clone_size: once; d_call: TRBD2; cdr3_length: 15; v_call: TRBV30; j_call: TRBJ2-1; cdr3_aa: CAWSRGLAGGDEQFF; cdr3_nt: TGTGCCTGGAGTAGGGGGTTAGCGGGAGGGGATGAGCAGTTCTTC
clone_size: .; d_call: .; cdr3_length: 12; v_call: TRBV29-1; j_call: TRBJ1-2; cdr3_aa: CSVAGNGDGYTF; cdr3_nt: TGCAGCGTTGCCGGGAACGGGGATGGCTACACCTTC
clone_size: .; d_call: .; cdr3_length: 15; v_call: TRBV2; j_call: TRBJ1-4; cdr3_aa: CASSELERSNEKLFF; cdr3_nt: TGTGCCAGCAGTGAACTGGAGCGTAGTAATGAAAAACTGTTTTTT
clone_size: once; d_call: .; cdr3_length: 16; v_call: TRBV28; j_call: TRBJ2-5; cdr3_aa: CASSLYTGWGQETQYF; cdr3_nt: TGTGCCAGCAGTTTATATACAGGGTGGGGACAAGAGACCCAGTACTTC
clone_size: .; d_call: TRBD1; cdr3_length: 13; v_call: TRBV7-9; j_call: TRBJ1-5; cdr3_aa: CASSLLQGRAQHF; cdr3_nt: TGTGCCAGCAGCTTATTACAGGGGAGAGCCCAGCATTTT
clone_size: .; d_call: TRBD2; cdr3_length: 17; v_call: TRBV10-3; j_call: TRBJ2-3; cdr3_aa: CAIAPGLGSSFLDTQYF; cdr3_nt: TGTGCCATCGCCCCAGGACTAGGTTCATCTTTCTTGGATACGCAGTATTTT
clone_size: .; d_call: .; cdr3_length: 17; v_call: TRBV28; j_call: TRBJ2-7; cdr3_aa: CASSKVLRTGSPYEQYF; cdr3_nt: TGTGCCAGCAGTAAGGTTCTAAGAACGGGGTCCCCCTACGAGCAGTACTTC
clone_size: .; d_call: .; cdr3_length: 17; v_call: TRBV28; j_call: TRBJ1-6; cdr3_aa: CASSPRQIRSYNSPLHF; cdr3_nt: TGTGCCAGCAGCCCAAGACAGATACGCTCCTATAATTCACCCCTCCACTTT
clone_size: .; d_call: TRBD1; cdr3_length: 14; v_call: TRBV2; j_call: TRBJ1-4; cdr3_aa: CASSDWDRGRKLFF; cdr3_nt: TGTGCCAGCAGTGATTGGGACAGGGGGAGGAAACTGTTTTTT
clone_size: .; d_call: .; cdr3_length: 18; v_call: TRBV28; j_call: TRBJ2-3; cdr3_aa: CASRGRGTRGGKADTQYF; cdr3_nt: TGTGCCAGCAGGGGTCGGGGTACCAGGGGTGGGAAGGCAGATACGCAGTATTTT
clone_size: .; d_call: .; cdr3_length: 13; v_call: TRBV6-5; j_call: TRBJ2-7; cdr3_aa: CASRGTPAYEQYF; cdr3_nt: TGTGCCAGCCGAGGAACGCCGGCCTACGAGCAGTACTTC
clone_size: .; d_call: .; cdr3_length: 13; v_call: TRBV6-5; j_call: TRBJ2-2; cdr3_aa: CASSYEGAGELFF; cdr3_nt: TGTGCCAGCAGTTACGAGGGGGCCGGGGAGCTGTTTTTT
clone_size: .; d_call: .; cdr3_length: 16; v_call: TRBV9; j_call: TRBJ2-2; cdr3_aa: CASSGLDSHNTGELFF; cdr3_nt: TGTGCCAGCAGCGGCCTGGACAGCCACAACACCGGGGAGCTGTTTTTT
clone_size: .; d_call: TRBD1; cdr3_length: 14; v_call: TRBV18; j_call: TRBJ1-5; cdr3_aa: CASSPPSGGQPQHF; cdr3_nt: TGTGCCAGCTCACCACCATCAGGGGGACAGCCCCAGCATTTT